This TCR beta chain was observed in a study of T-cell memory formation after mild COVID-19. Study-level results: Those CD4+ clones that contracted were mainly in CM and EM (CD8+ ones in EMRA).

Barcoded TCR alpha and TCR beta cDNA libraries with UMIs came from 5'RACE using constant-segment primers. MiXCR was run by TCRdb on the 5' RACE reads, yielding one entry per CDR3 protein. The sample consists of around 500,000 distinct CDR3 sequences, 15% to 20% of them appearing once. Germline lookup yields CDR1 ENHRY and CDR2 SYGVKD. The CDR3 is 16 amino acids. With V trimmed by 4 bases and J by 0 bases, 0 bases remained unmatched. With regard to this clonotype: Its target is not known.

The clonotype was recovered from an adult woman who had mild COVID-19 (a few samples of this study predate the infection). Cell type and time point are not known. The chain uses TRBV10-3 and TRBJ2-1; 13 positions match TRBD2. Sequencing was done on a sample of PBMCs or a T cell subset sorted from them (not recorded which). The CDR3 DNA is TGTGCCATCAGTGGACTAGCGGGAGGCTCCTACAATGAGCAGTTCTTC. It yields the protein CAISGLAGGSYNEQFF.